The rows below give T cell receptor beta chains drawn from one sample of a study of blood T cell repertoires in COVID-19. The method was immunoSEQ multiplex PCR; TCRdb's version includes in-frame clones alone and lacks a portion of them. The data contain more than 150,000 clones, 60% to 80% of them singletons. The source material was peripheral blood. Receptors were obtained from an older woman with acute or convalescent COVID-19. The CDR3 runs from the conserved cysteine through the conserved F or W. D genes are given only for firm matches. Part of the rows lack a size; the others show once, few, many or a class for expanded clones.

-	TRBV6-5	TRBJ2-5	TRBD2	CASRGSGGLETQYF	TGTGCCAGCCGGGGGAGCGGGGGGTTAGAGACCCAGTACTTC
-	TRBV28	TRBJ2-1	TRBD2	CASGTSVNNEQFF	TGTGCCAGCGGGACTAGCGTAAACAATGAGCAGTTCTTC
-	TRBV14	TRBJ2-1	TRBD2	CASSQGLAGGGGEQFF	TGTGCCAGCAGCCAAGGACTAGCGGGAGGCGGGGGTGAGCAGTTCTTC
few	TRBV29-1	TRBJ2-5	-	CSVEPDGGWETQYF	TGCAGCGTTGAACCGGATGGGGGCTGGGAGACCCAGTACTTC
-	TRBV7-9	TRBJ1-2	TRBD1	CASSLGDRQHGYTF	TGTGCCAGCAGCTTAGGGGACAGGCAACATGGCTACACCTTC
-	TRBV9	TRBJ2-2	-	CASSSAVYSSSGELFF	TGTGCCAGCAGCTCTGCCGTCTATAGCTCCTCCGGGGAGCTGTTTTTT
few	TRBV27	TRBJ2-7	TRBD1	CASSPGQGFYEQYF	TGTGCCAGCAGCCCGGGACAGGGATTCTACGAGCAGTACTTC
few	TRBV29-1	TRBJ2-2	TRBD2	CSGSEGLAGANTGELFF	TGCAGCGGATCTGAGGGACTAGCGGGCGCGAACACCGGGGAGCTGTTTTTT
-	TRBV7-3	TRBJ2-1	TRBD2	CASSLLGIAGGNNEQFF	TGTGCCAGCAGCTTACTTGGGATAGCGGGAGGGAACAATGAGCAGTTCTTC
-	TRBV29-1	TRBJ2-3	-	CSVEDQATGLPDTQYF	TGCAGCGTTGAAGATCAAGCGACCGGTCTCCCAGATACGCAGTATTTT
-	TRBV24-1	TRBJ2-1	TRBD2	CATSDPGFAGVYNEQFF	TGTGCCACCAGTGACCCCGGATTCGCGGGGGTCTACAATGAGCAGTTCTTC
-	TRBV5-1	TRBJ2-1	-	CASSLGQPYNEQFF	TGCGCCAGCAGCTTGGGACAGCCTTACAATGAGCAGTTCTTC
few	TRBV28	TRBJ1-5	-	CASSYQGPSNNQPQHF	TGTGCCAGCAGTTACCAGGGGCCATCCAACAATCAGCCCCAGCATTTT
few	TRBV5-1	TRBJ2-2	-	CASTLQGSGGELFF	TGCGCCAGCACCCTACAGGGCTCGGGCGGGGAGCTGTTTTTT
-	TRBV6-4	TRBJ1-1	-	CASSVASNTEAFF	TGTGCCAGCAGTGTAGCCAGTAACACTGAAGCTTTCTTT
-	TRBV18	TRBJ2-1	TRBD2	CASSKGTSGRDDEQFF	TGTGCCAGCTCGAAAGGGACTAGCGGGAGGGACGATGAGCAGTTCTTC
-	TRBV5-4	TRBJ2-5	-	CASSLKTEETQYF	TGTGCCAGCAGCTTAAAAACGGAAGAGACCCAGTACTTC
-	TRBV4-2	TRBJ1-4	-	CASSPTGGEKLFF	TGTGCCAGCAGCCCGACGGGGGGTGAAAAACTGTTTTTT
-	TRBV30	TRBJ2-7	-	CAWSSGVPHEQYF	TGTGCCTGGAGTTCCGGGGTACCCCACGAGCAGTACTTC
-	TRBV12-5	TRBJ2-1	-	CASGLVVDGSVEQFF	TGTGCTAGTGGTTTGGTAGTGGACGGGAGCGTTGAGCAGTTCTTC
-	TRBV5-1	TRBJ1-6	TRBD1	CASSVEGQVHSPLHF	TGCGCCAGCAGCGTTGAGGGACAGGTTCATTCACCCCTCCACTTT
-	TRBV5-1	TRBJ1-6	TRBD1	CASSFEGADNSPLHF	TGCGCCAGCAGCTTCGAGGGGGCCGATAATTCACCCCTCCACTTT
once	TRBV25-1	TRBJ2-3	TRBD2	CASSEGSGLATDTQYF	TGTGCCAGCAGTGAAGGTTCAGGACTAGCCACAGATACGCAGTATTTT
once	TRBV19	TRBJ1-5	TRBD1	CASRVDRDNQPQHF	TGTGCCAGTAGGGTGGACAGGGACAATCAGCCCCAGCATTTT
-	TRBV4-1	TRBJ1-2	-	CASSQRDTSNYGYTF	TGCGCCAGCAGCCAACGGGACACCTCTAACTATGGCTACACCTTC
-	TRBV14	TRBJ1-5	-	CASSQVRAGPRQPQHF	TGTGCCAGCAGCCAAGTCCGTGCAGGGCCAAGGCAGCCCCAGCATTTT
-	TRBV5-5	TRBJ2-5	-	CASSWTGKETQYF	TGTGCCAGCAGCTGGACGGGGAAAGAGACCCAGTACTTC
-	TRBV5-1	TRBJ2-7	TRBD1	CASSSGTGSFEQYF	TGCGCCAGCAGCTCCGGGACAGGGTCATTCGAGCAGTACTTC
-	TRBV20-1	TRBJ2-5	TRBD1	CSASKTGGETQYF	TGCAGTGCTAGTAAGACAGGGGGTGAGACCCAGTACTTC
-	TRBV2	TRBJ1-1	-	CASRGLGGASEAFF	TGTGCCAGCAGGGGCCTCGGGGGGGCTAGTGAAGCTTTCTTT
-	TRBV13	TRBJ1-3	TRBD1	CASSPNPTWTGARGNTIYF	TGTGCCAGCAGCCCAAATCCTACCTGGACAGGAGCTAGGGGAAACACCATATATTTT
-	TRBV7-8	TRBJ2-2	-	CASSWVAGGGNTGELFF	TGTGCCAGCAGTTGGGTTGCCGGGGGAGGGAACACCGGGGAGCTGTTTTTT
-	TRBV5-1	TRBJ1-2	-	CASSPLGSSLYGYTF	TGCGCCAGCAGCCCCCTAGGGAGCAGCCTCTATGGCTACACCTTC
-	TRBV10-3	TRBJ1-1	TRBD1	CAISRDSAAEAFF	TGTGCCATCAGTCGGGACAGTGCGGCTGAAGCTTTCTTT
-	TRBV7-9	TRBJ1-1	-	CASSTILVRNTEAFF	TGTGCCAGCAGCACCATTTTGGTCAGGAACACTGAAGCTTTCTTT
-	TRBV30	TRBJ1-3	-	CAWSGGDLRNTIYF	TGTGCCTGGAGTGGGGGAGACCTAAGAAACACCATATATTTT
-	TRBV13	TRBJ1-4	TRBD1	CASSLAKGALHEKLFF	TGTGCCAGCAGCTTAGCGAAGGGGGCATTGCATGAAAAACTGTTTTTT
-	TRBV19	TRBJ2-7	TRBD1	CASSTIRGPYEQYF	TGTGCCAGTAGTACAATCAGGGGGCCCTACGAGCAGTACTTC
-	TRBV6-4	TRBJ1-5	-	CASSEGRASFQPQHF	TGTGCCAGCAGTGAAGGCAGGGCGTCCTTTCAGCCCCAGCATTTT
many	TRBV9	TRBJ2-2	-	CASSPHGRGTGELFF	TGTGCCAGCAGCCCCCACGGTCGGGGGACCGGGGAGCTGTTTTTT
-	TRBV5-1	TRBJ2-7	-	CASSLASGGLNEQYF	TGCGCCAGCAGCTTGGCCTCCGGGGGATTGAACGAGCAGTACTTC
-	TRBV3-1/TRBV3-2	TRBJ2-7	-	CASSQLARVGLTGEQYF	TGTGCCAGCAGCCAACTAGCTAGAGTAGGACTGACGGGCGAGCAGTACTTC
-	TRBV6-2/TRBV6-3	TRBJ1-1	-	CASSDGGDPAEAFF	TGTGCCAGCAGTGACGGGGGGGACCCCGCTGAAGCTTTCTTT
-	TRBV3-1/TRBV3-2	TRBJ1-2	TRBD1	CASSTRGDRGPGGYTF	TGTGCCAGCAGCACCCGAGGGGACAGGGGCCCGGGAGGCTACACCTTC
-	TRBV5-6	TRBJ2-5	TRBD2	CASSRGLAAQETQYF	TGTGCCAGCAGCCGGGGACTAGCGGCCCAAGAGACCCAGTACTTC
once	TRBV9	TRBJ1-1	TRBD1	CASTLLGTGGGDAFF	TGTGCCAGCACACTCCTCGGGACAGGGGGCGGAGATGCTTTCTTT
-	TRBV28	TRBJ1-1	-	CATSTAYTEAFF	TGTGCCACCTCGACAGCCTACACTGAAGCTTTCTTT